These T cell receptor beta chains were read from a single sample in a study of read filtering for tumor transcriptome and immune sequencing. In TCRdb, the reads were re-called with MiXCR into one record per CDR3 protein. The table has roughly 69,000 distinct CDR3 sequences, roughly 13% seen once; the top ten hold 45%. Specimen: a population of CD138-negative cells sorted from bone marrow. The receptor source for this set is a donor at least 40 years old with multiple myeloma. Each CDR3 is given with its conserved first and last residue. A D gene is named only where the DNA matches it firmly. Rows give clone size only sometimes, using once, few, many, or a class for an expanded clone.

J: TRBJ2-7
size: few
D: .
V: TRBV3-1
DNA: TGTGCCAGCAGCCCGGCTGGACAGAACTACGAGCAGTACTTC
CDR3: CASSPAGQNYEQYF

J: TRBJ2-1
size: many
D: TRBD2
V: TRBV5-1
DNA: TGCGCCAGCAGCCATACTGGGACTAGCGGGAGGAATGAGCAGTTCTTC
CDR3: CASSHTGTSGRNEQFF

J: TRBJ2-7
size: many
D: .
V: TRBV29-1
DNA: TGCAGCGTTGGAACGGATTACGAGCAGTACTTC
CDR3: CSVGTDYEQYF

J: TRBJ2-5
size: .
D: TRBD2
V: TRBV5-1
DNA: TGCGCCAGCAGCTTGACCAGCGGGATAAAAGAGACCCAGTACTTC
CDR3: CASSLTSGIKETQYF

J: TRBJ2-7
size: once
D: TRBD1
V: TRBV28
DNA: TGTGCCAGCAGTAACCGGGACAGTCTGGCCGAGCAATACTTC
CDR3: CASSNRDSLAEQYF

J: TRBJ2-7
size: many
D: .
V: TRBV29-1
DNA: TGCAGCGTTGCCACAGGACAGTCGGACGAGCAGTACTTC
CDR3: CSVATGQSDEQYF

J: TRBJ2-1
size: many
D: TRBD2
V: TRBV20-1
DNA: TGCAGTGCAGCCGACGCGGGAGGTCCTCTCAATGAGCAGTTCTTC
CDR3: CSAADAGGPLNEQFF

J: TRBJ2-1
size: .
D: .
V: TRBV28
DNA: TGTGCCAGCAACCCGTGGGGGGCCAAGGGCAATGAGCAGTTCTTC
CDR3: CASNPWGAKGNEQFF

J: TRBJ2-3
size: many
D: .
V: TRBV20-1
DNA: TGCAGTGCTCTCAGAGCGGCAGATACGCAGTATTTT
CDR3: CSALRAADTQYF

J: TRBJ2-1
size: many
D: TRBD2
V: TRBV20-1
DNA: TGCAGTGCGGAAGGACTAGCGGGTTCCTACAATGAGCAGTTCTTC
CDR3: CSAEGLAGSYNEQFF

J: TRBJ2-7
size: few
D: TRBD2
V: TRBV5-8
DNA: TGTGCCAGCAGCCGAAATAGCGGGCGTCGACTTTACGAGCAGTACTTC
CDR3: CASSRNSGRRLYEQYF

J: TRBJ1-1
size: .
D: .
V: TRBV7-2
DNA: TGTGCCAGCAGCCCCCGGACGGGGGAGAACACTGAAGCTTTCTTT
CDR3: CASSPRTGENTEAFF

J: TRBJ1-1
size: .
D: .
V: TRBV6-2/TRBV6-3
DNA: TGTGCCAGCAGTCACCCCCGGCAGGGTTATAGGACTGAAGCTTTCTTT
CDR3: CASSHPRQGYRTEAFF

J: TRBJ2-7
size: few
D: .
V: TRBV12-5
DNA: TGTGCTAGTGGTTTGGTACCCGACAGCACCTACGAGCAGTACTTC
CDR3: CASGLVPDSTYEQYF

J: TRBJ1-2
size: .
D: TRBD1
V: TRBV20-1
DNA: TGCAGTGCCCCGGGACAGGGAGCAGAGGCTGGCTACACCTTC
CDR3: CSAPGQGAEAGYTF

J: TRBJ2-7
size: many
D: TRBD2
V: TRBV30
DNA: TGTGCCTGGAGTGGCGGGAGTGGGACCTACGAGCAGTACTTC
CDR3: CAWSGGSGTYEQYF

J: TRBJ1-5
size: many
D: .
V: TRBV5-1
DNA: TGCGCCAGCAGCTTAGGAGCAGGGAGCCAGCCCCAGCATTTT
CDR3: CASSLGAGSQPQHF

J: TRBJ1-5
size: many
D: .
V: TRBV20-1
DNA: TGCAGTGCTAGTAAGGGCAACAATCAGCCCCAGCATTTT
CDR3: CSASKGNNQPQHF

J: TRBJ1-4
size: many
D: TRBD1
V: TRBV25-1
DNA: TGTGCCAGCAGTGAATCCAGACAGGGCAAGACAACTAATGAAAAACTGTTTTTT
CDR3: CASSESRQGKTTNEKLFF

J: TRBJ2-5
size: many
D: .
V: TRBV20-1
DNA: TGCAGTGCTAGGTGGGGGTGGCGACTCCAAGAGACCCAGTACTTC
CDR3: CSARWGWRLQETQYF

J: TRBJ1-4
size: many
D: .
V: TRBV28
DNA: TGTGCCAGCAATCAAATCCCGAATGAAAAACTGTTTTTT
CDR3: CASNQIPNEKLFF

J: TRBJ2-3
size: many
D: .
V: TRBV29-1
DNA: TGCAGCGTCCCTGATATCCAGTCGCAGTATTTT
CDR3: CSVPDIQSQYF

J: TRBJ1-1
size: few
D: .
V: TRBV29-1
DNA: TGCAGCGCCCAAGGATACCGGTCTGAAGCTTTCTTT
CDR3: CSAQGYRSEAFF

J: TRBJ2-7
size: many
D: TRBD2
V: TRBV20-1
DNA: TGCAGTGTAGCGGGAGGATCCTACGAGCAGTACTTC
CDR3: CSVAGGSYEQYF

J: TRBJ2-2
size: many
D: .
V: TRBV12-3/TRBV12-4
DNA: TGTGCCAGCAGTTTTCGACCCACCGGGGAGCTGTTTTTT
CDR3: CASSFRPTGELFF

J: TRBJ2-5
size: .
D: .
V: TRBV7-9
DNA: TGTGCCAGCAACAGACCCGCGGAAGAGACCCAGTACTTC
CDR3: CASNRPAEETQYF

J: TRBJ2-3
size: many
D: TRBD1
V: TRBV20-1
DNA: TGCAGTGCTGTGACAGGGGGGTCGAGCACAGATACGCAGTATTTT
CDR3: CSAVTGGSSTDTQYF

J: TRBJ2-5
size: .
D: TRBD2
V: TRBV7-9
DNA: TGTGCCAGCAGCTCTCTAGCGGGGACCCAAGAGACCCAGTACTTC
CDR3: CASSSLAGTQETQYF